This TCR beta chain was captured in a study of T cell responses to AZD1222 COVID-19 vaccine. Generated by immunoSEQ multiplex PCR, the TCRdb table keeps only in-frame clones and is missing some. The table shows tens of thousands of clones, with 75% to 95% occurring only once. With 4 bases clipped from V and 1 base from J, the junction kept 5 bases outside the gene matches. Germline V gene data show CDR1 as MGHRA and CDR2 as YSYEKL. The CDR3 is 16 residues long. The chain carries TRBV4-1 and TRBJ1-5, with TRBD1 identical over 9 bases. The TCR originated in an adult who received the AZD1222 COVID-19 vaccine. Sequences were derived from peripheral blood, sampled 28 days after the second AZD1222 dose. The CDR3 bases are TGCGCCAGCAGCCCACAGGGGGCGTCGAGCAATCAGCCCCAGCATTTT. It translates to CASSPQGASSNQPQHF.